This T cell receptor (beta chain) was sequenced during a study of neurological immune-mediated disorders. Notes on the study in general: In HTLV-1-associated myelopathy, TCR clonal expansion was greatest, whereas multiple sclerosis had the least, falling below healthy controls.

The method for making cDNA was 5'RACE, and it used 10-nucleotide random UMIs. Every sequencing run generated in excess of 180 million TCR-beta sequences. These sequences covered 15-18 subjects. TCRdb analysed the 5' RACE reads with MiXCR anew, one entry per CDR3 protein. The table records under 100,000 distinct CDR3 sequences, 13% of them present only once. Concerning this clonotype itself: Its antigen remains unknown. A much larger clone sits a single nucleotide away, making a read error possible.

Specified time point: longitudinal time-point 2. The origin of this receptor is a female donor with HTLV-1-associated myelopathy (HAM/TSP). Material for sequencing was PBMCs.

The CDR3 bases are TGTTCCAGCAGCCAAGATCTTACAGGCGAGGATCCGTTCTTC. Residues: CSSSQDLTGEDPFF. The chain is built from TRBV3-1 and TRBJ2-1, with a weak D call TRBD1 (5 bases). In germline, CDR1 is LGHDT, CDR2 YNNKEL (reference sequence). The CDR3 covers 14 residues.